This is a list of T cell receptor beta chains from one sample in a study of technical replicates of blood from a few donors. The repertoire was sequenced with immunoSEQ multiplex PCR; TCRdb's copy has only in-frame clones and lacks some. The repertoire holds about 78,000 clones, roughly 93% seen once, with approximately 0.45% in the top ten. Sequences were obtained from T cells isolated from PBMCs. Every receptor here comes from a human donor in good health. CDR3s include the opening cysteine and the closing phenylalanine or tryptophan. Each record gives: J gene, D gene, clone size, V gene, CDR3 DNA, CDR3 protein. A D gene is named only where the DNA matches it firmly. Clone size is shown for a subset of rows, as once, few, many or a class of expanded clone.

>TRBJ2-5|NA|NA|TRBV6-5
TGTGCCAGCAGTTACTCGTCGGAGACCCAGTACTTC
CASSYSSETQYF
>TRBJ2-1|TRBD2|NA|TRBV6-5
TGTGCCAGCTCAGCGGGAGCTTACAATGAGCAGTTCTTC
CASSAGAYNEQFF
>TRBJ2-7|NA|NA|TRBV7-9
TGTGCCAGCAGCCTTCGGGAGCTCTACGAGCAGTACTTC
CASSLRELYEQYF
>TRBJ2-7|TRBD1|NA|TRBV18
TGTGCCAGCTCACCACCGGGACAGGCCTACGAGCAGTACTTC
CASSPPGQAYEQYF
>TRBJ2-7|NA|once|TRBV6-1
TGTGCCAGCAGGGTAGGGCAGGGCCGCTCCTACGAGCAGTACTTC
CASRVGQGRSYEQYF
>TRBJ2-1|TRBD2|NA|TRBV13
TGTGCCAGCAGCCTTAGCGGGAGAGTCTACAATGAGCAGTTCTTC
CASSLSGRVYNEQFF
>TRBJ2-7|NA|NA|TRBV18
TGTGCCAGCTCACCATCACGGGGGAACTACGAGCAGTACTTC
CASSPSRGNYEQYF
>TRBJ1-4|NA|NA|TRBV4-1
TGCGCCAGCAGCCAAATGGGAGGTGGGGAAAAACTGTTTTTT
CASSQMGGGEKLFF
>TRBJ1-1|TRBD1|NA|TRBV9
TGTGCCAGCAGCGTAGTGACAGGGGTTAACACTGAAGCTTTCTTT
CASSVVTGVNTEAFF
>TRBJ2-1|NA|medium-sized|TRBV6-4
TGTGCCAGCAGTGCTCAGGACAGCTCCTACAATGAGCAGTTCTTC
CASSAQDSSYNEQFF
>TRBJ2-7|TRBD2|NA|TRBV5-1
TGCGCCAGCAGCCCGGAAGGGGCTAGCGGGAGGCAGTACTTC
CASSPEGASGRQYF
>TRBJ1-5|NA|few|TRBV2
TGTGCCAGCAGTGCAGACACAGGGAAAGGACAGCCCCAGCATTTT
CASSADTGKGQPQHF
>TRBJ2-1|TRBD2|NA|TRBV11-2
TGTGCCAGCAGCTTAGGAGGGTCTGGGGGGGGTGAGCAGTTCTTC
CASSLGGSGGGEQFF
>TRBJ2-7|TRBD1|once|TRBV2
TGTGCCAGCAGGGCCGGGACAGTTACCTACGAGCAGTACTTC
CASRAGTVTYEQYF
>TRBJ2-7|TRBD1|NA|TRBV6-1
TGTGCCAGCAGTACCCCGGGACAGGGATACGAGCAGTACTTC
CASSTPGQGYEQYF
>TRBJ2-7|NA|NA|TRBV7-3
TGTGCCAGCAGCTCCTTACAGGGACCCTACGAGCAGTACTTC
CASSSLQGPYEQYF
>TRBJ2-5|TRBD1|NA|TRBV2
TGTGCCAGCAGGGAGGGGACAGGGAGAGAGACCCAGTACTTC
CASREGTGRETQYF
>TRBJ1-2|NA|NA|TRBV28
TGTGCCAGCAGCCTCCCGACGGGATATGGCTACACCTTC
CASSLPTGYGYTF
>TRBJ2-3|TRBD2|NA|TRBV10-3
TGTGCCATCAACATTGGGAGCGGGATTGACACAGATACGCAGTATTTT
CAINIGSGIDTDTQYF
>TRBJ2-1|TRBD2|NA|TRBV18
TGTGCCAGCTCACGGGGGACTAGCGGGAGCCACAATGAGCAGTTCTTC
CASSRGTSGSHNEQFF
>TRBJ2-1|NA|NA|TRBV27
TGTGCCAGCAAAGATGACCCGGCTAGCGTCTACAATGAGCAGTTCTTC
CASKDDPASVYNEQFF
>TRBJ2-7|TRBD1|NA|TRBV13
TGTGCCAGCAGCCTTAGACAGGGCTCCTACGAGCAGTACTTC
CASSLRQGSYEQYF
>TRBJ1-1|NA|few|TRBV20-1
TGCAGTGCTAGAGTGGGCCCTGAAGCTTTCTTT
CSARVGPEAFF
>TRBJ2-3|NA|NA|TRBV13
TGTGCCAGCAGTTTCGGCACAGATACGCAGTATTTT
CASSFGTDTQYF
>TRBJ1-2|NA|NA|TRBV11-2
TGTGCCAGCAGCTTAGATCGGACAAGCTATGGCTACACCTTC
CASSLDRTSYGYTF
>TRBJ1-5|NA|once|TRBV9
TGTGCCAGCAGCGTAGACGGTAATCAGCCCCAGCATTTT
CASSVDGNQPQHF
>TRBJ2-1|NA|NA|TRBV21-1
TGTGCCAGCAGCAGTTGGGACAGGGGCAATGAGCAGTTCTTC
CASSSWDRGNEQFF
>TRBJ2-7|NA|NA|TRBV29-1
TGCAGCGTTGTGTCCGGGAACTCCTACGAGCAGTACTTC
CSVVSGNSYEQYF
>TRBJ2-7|TRBD2|NA|TRBV9
TGTGCCAGCAGCGTCGGCGGGAGCGCCTACGAGCAGTACTTC
CASSVGGSAYEQYF
>TRBJ1-5|NA|NA|TRBV6-5
TGTGCCAGCAGTTACTCGGAGGGGACCCAGCCCCAGCATTTT
CASSYSEGTQPQHF
>TRBJ1-4|TRBD1|NA|TRBV7-9
TGTGCCAGCAGCTTAGGAAAGAGGGGGACAGGGTATGGTGAAAAACTGTTTTTT
CASSLGKRGTGYGEKLFF
>TRBJ1-2|TRBD1|NA|TRBV19
TGTGCCAGTACCAGACAGGGGGCGATGAGCTACACCTTC
CASTRQGAMSYTF
>TRBJ1-3|NA|NA|TRBV7-2
TGTGCCAGCAGCCGAAGGACTATCATGGGGGGGCCTCCTGGAAACACCATATATTTT
CASSRRTIMGGPPGNTIYF
>TRBJ1-2|TRBD1|NA|TRBV9
TGTGCCAGCAGCCCCCAGGGGGAAGCTATCTATGGCTACACCTTC
CASSPQGEAIYGYTF
>TRBJ2-7|TRBD2|NA|TRBV4-1
TGCGCCAGCAGCCCAGGGAGCGGGAGCTCCTACGAGCAGTACTTC
CASSPGSGSSYEQYF
>TRBJ1-1|NA|NA|TRBV7-3
TGTGCCAGCAGCTTAACAAGACTAGCGGGAGGGAGTGAAGCTTTCTTT
CASSLTRLAGGSEAFF
>TRBJ1-1|TRBD1|NA|TRBV5-1
TGCGCCAGCAGCTCAAATCCCGGGACAGGGCTTGAAGCTTTCTTT
CASSSNPGTGLEAFF
>TRBJ2-7|NA|NA|TRBV28
TGTGCCAGCAGCGATCCACAGGTGAGCTCCTACGAGCAGTACTTC
CASSDPQVSSYEQYF